These 27 T cell receptor beta chains were sequenced from one sample in a study of graft-versus-host responses after intestinal transplantation. Assay used: immunoSEQ multiplex PCR; TCRdb lists only in-frame clones, some missing. The table shows 100,000 to 120,000 clones, with 93% occurring only once. No antigen is known for these receptors. This material consisted of unstimulated CD8+ T cells sorted from spleen or lymph node cells, taken before intestinal transplant. The receptors originated from a human donor who received an intestinal transplant.

This chain links TRBV10-2 with TRBJ2-3; maybe TRBD2 (5 bases). The V end was cut by 6 bases, the J end by 6 bases, with 16 bases between. The CDR3 totals 14 residues. CDR1 is WSHSY, CDR2 SAAADI, per germline. CDR3 sequence reads: CASSGLFLTDTQYF. Written as DNA, the CDR3 is TGCGCCAGCAGCGGACTTTTCCTTACGGATACGCAGTATTTT.

The rearrangement uses TRBV7-9 and TRBJ1-1; unclear D gene. The germline V gene encodes CDR1 SEHNR and CDR2 FQNEAQ (reference sequence). V was shortened by 1 base and J by 6 bases, with 6 bases between the two germline ends. The CDR3 length is 12 residues. As DNA, the CDR3 is TGTGCCAGCAGCTTAGGATCCGCTGAAGCTTTCTTT. Amino acids: CASSLGSAEAFF.

The chain carries TRBV9 and TRBJ2-7, with D unresolved. Between the trimmed V and J ends, which lost 7 bases and 0 bases, there was a span of 11 bases. Germline V gene sequence: CDR1 SGDLS, CDR2 YYNGEE. This CDR3 region has 13 residues. The CDR3 loop reads CASAPSSSYEQYF. In DNA, the CDR3 is TGTGCCAGCGCCCCAAGTAGCTCCTACGAGCAGTACTTC.

The gene calls are TRBV13 and TRBJ1-4; TRBD1 might be the D (6 bases). The CDR3 consists of 13 residues. The V gene's germline CDR1 is PRHDT and CDR2 FYEKMQ (reference sequence). The germline V and J ends were trimmed by 6 bases and 5 bases, with 10 bases remaining between them. DNA for the CDR3: TGTGCCAGCAGGGGGGCAGGGAATGAAAAACTGTTTTTT. This gives the protein CASRGAGNEKLFF.

This chain's CDR3 is CSVEVGGTEQYF. In DNA, the CDR3 is TGCAGCGTTGAAGTAGGGGGCACCGAGCAGTACTTC. The gene calls are TRBV29-1 and TRBJ2-7, with TRBD1 identical over 7 bases. Trimming took 1 base from V and 6 from J; bases not matched to a gene: 3. The V gene's germline CDR1 is SQVTM and CDR2 ANQGSEA. The CDR3 runs 12 residues.

This clone was detected once. The chain couples TRBV30 to TRBJ1-2; D is undetermined. Germline CDR1 reads GTSNPN; CDR2 reads SVGIG (reference sequence). CDR3 size: 12 residues. V shed 2 bases and J shed 3 bases, with 7 bases lying between them. CDR3 DNA sequence: TGTGCCTGGAGTTTAACTGACTATGGCTACACCTTC. Amino acids: CAWSLTDYGYTF.

On this clone: This specimen includes other DNA sequences encoding the same CDR3. The chain combines TRBV2 with TRBJ1-2; no clear D. Trimming pared 3 bases from V and 1 base from J, leaving 6 bases between. Per the germline V gene, CDR1 is SNHLY and CDR2 is FYNNEI. This CDR3 contains 13 residues. CDR3 in amino acids: CASSEGSNYGYTF. The CDR3 coding sequence is TGTGCCAGCAGTGAGGGCAGTAACTATGGCTACACCTTC.

The J gene is TRBJ2-1, the V gene TRBV19, with D maybe TRBD2 (5 bases). Trimming shortened V by 3 bases and J by 6 bases, and 9 bases separated the two germline ends. The length of the CDR3 is 13 residues. CDR1 is LNHDA and CDR2 is SQIVND in the germline V gene (reference sequence). As DNA, the CDR3 is TGTGCCAGTAGTATTACTAGATCCAATGAGCAGTTCTTC. This codes for CASSITRSNEQFF.

The chain links TRBV4-1 to TRBJ2-7, with D tentatively TRBD1 or TRBD2 (5 bases each). Looked up from germline, CDR1 is MGHRA and CDR2 is YSYEKL. Trimming left V 0 bases short and J 3 bases short, with 12 bases between. The CDR3 length is 15 residues. CDR3 DNA: TGCGCCAGCAGCCAAGAAGGGGACCACTACTACGAGCAGTACTTC. It translates to CASSQEGDHYYEQYF.

V gene TRBV27 combines with J gene TRBJ2-3; D might be TRBD2 (6 bases). This CDR3 has 17 amino acids. Germline lookup yields CDR1 MNHEY and CDR2 SMNVEV (reference sequence). V was clipped by 5 bases and J by 0 bases, with 18 bases between them. The CDR3 protein is CASSPRVAETSTDTQYF. In DNA, the CDR3 is TGTGCCAGCAGTCCCCGGGTAGCGGAGACAAGCACAGATACGCAGTATTTT.

V usage is TRBV11-2 and J usage is TRBJ1-3, with D perhaps matching TRBD1 (5 bases). CDR1 SGHAT and CDR2 FQNNGV come from the germline V gene. V gave up 3 bases and J gave up 1 base, with 13 bases separating them. This CDR3 contains 16 residues. Here the CDR3 reads CASSFSERGSGNTIYF. As DNA, the CDR3 is TGTGCCAGCAGCTTTTCGGAGAGGGGTTCTGGAAACACCATATATTTT.

This chain links TRBV4-1 with TRBJ2-7, with 13 bases aligning to TRBD2. The CDR3 length is 15 residues. Germline CDR1 reads MGHRA; CDR2 reads YSYEKL. The V and J ends lost 4 bases and 5 bases, in that order; junction bases with no gene match: 5. Here the CDR3 reads CASSLGLAGADEQYF. Here the CDR3 DNA reads TGCGCCAGCAGCCTCGGACTAGCGGGAGCAGACGAGCAGTACTTC.

The chain combines TRBV6-5 with TRBJ2-7; TRBD2 might be the D (5 bases). Trimming left V 2 bases short and J 4 bases short, with 9 bases between. CDR3 length: 13 amino acids. The germline gives CDR1 MNHEY, CDR2 SVGAGI. The CDR3 bases are TGTGCCAGCAGTTACGAATCGGGGTACGAGCAGTACTTC. The encoded protein is CASSYESGYEQYF.

The chain joins TRBV29-1 to TRBJ2-1, with 8 bases aligning to TRBD2. The V segment lost 4 bases and the J segment 1 base; nucleotides outside the gene matches: 0. Germline lookup yields CDR1 SQVTM and CDR2 ANQGSEA. This CDR3 is built from 13 residues. CDR3 in DNA: TGCAGCGTTGTAGCGGGATCCTACAATGAGCAGTTCTTC. This translates into CSVVAGSYNEQFF.

The CDR3 DNA is TGTGCCAGCACCCGACAACCGGACGCACCGGACCAGCCCCAGCATTTT. Translation gives CASTRQPDAPDQPQHF. This chain connects TRBV9 to TRBJ1-5; D not certain. This CDR3 spans 16 amino acids. V dropped 6 bases and J dropped 7 bases, with 23 bases sitting between them. Germline V gene data show CDR1 as SGDLS and CDR2 as YYNGEE.

V and J are TRBV2 and TRBJ1-3; D is ambiguous. The CDR3 runs to 15 residues. V was pared by 4 bases and J by 0 bases, with 10 bases between. CDR1 SNHLY and CDR2 FYNNEI come from the germline V gene. The CDR3 region has the DNA TGTGCCAGCAGTGCCGACAACCTCTCTGGAAACACCATATATTTT. The encoded protein is CASSADNLSGNTIYF.

This clone was recorded only once. CDR3 DNA sequence: TGTGCCAGCAGTGGATTTTGGACAGGGAGCACAGATACGCAGTATTTT. Amino acids: CASSGFWTGSTDTQYF. The rearrangement links TRBV25-1 to TRBJ2-3, with 8 nucleotides matching TRBD1. Germline V gene lookup returns CDR1 MGHDK and CDR2 SYGVNS. Germline trimming cut 4 bases from V and 0 bases from J; bases unmatched to any gene: 6. The CDR3 is 16 residues long. The full variable domain, its missing parts supplied by reference TRBV25-1 and TRBJ2-3, is EADIYQTPRYLVIGTGKKITLECSQTMGHDKMYWYQQDPGMELHLIHYSYGVNSTEKGDLSSESTVSRIRTEHFPLTLESARPSHTSQYLCASSGFWTGSTDTQYFGPGTRLTVL.

The chain has TRBV19 and TRBJ1-5; D not resolved. Germline CDR1 is LNHDA and CDR2 is SQIVND (reference sequence). There are 16 residues in the CDR3. Trimming took 3 bases from V and 0 from J, leaving 12 bases between them. The CDR3 loop reads CASSMGGFYSNQPQHF. CDR3 in DNA: TGTGCCAGTAGTATGGGAGGATTTTATAGCAATCAGCCCCAGCATTTT.

The chain links TRBV30 to TRBJ1-2; tentatively, D is TRBD1 (6 bases). Trimming took off 6 bases at V and 5 bases at J, with 10 bases between the two ends. This CDR3 is 11 amino acids long. CDR1 is GTSNPN and CDR2 is SVGIG in the germline V gene (reference sequence). The CDR3 sequence is CACPGVYGYTF. CDR3 sequence (DNA): TGTGCCTGCCCAGGGGTTTATGGCTACACCTTC.

The rearrangement uses TRBV6-5 and TRBJ2-1, with TRBD2 identical over 10 bases. The CDR3 runs 11 residues. Unmatched junction bases numbered 1, after V lost 8 bases and J lost 9 bases. The germline V gene encodes CDR1 MNHEY and CDR2 SVGAGI. CDR3 DNA: TGTGCCAGCGGGACTAGCGTTGAGCAGTTCTTC. This translates into CASGTSVEQFF.

DNA of the CDR3: TGTGCCAGTAGACTAGCGGGGAGGGAGACCCAGTACTTC. Translation: CASRLAGRETQYF. The V and J genes are TRBV6-5 and TRBJ2-5, with TRBD2 matching 11 bases. The V gene end was trimmed by 9 bases and the J gene end by 5 bases; junction bases not matched to a gene: 5. Germline assignment: CDR1 MNHEY and CDR2 SVGAGI. This CDR3 region has 13 residues.

The V call is TRBV4-1, the J call TRBJ2-1; 12 bases agree with TRBD2. The germline V gene encodes CDR1 MGHRA and CDR2 YSYEKL. The CDR3 has 14 residues. The J segment lost 15 bases and the V segment lost 1 base, leaving 7 bases of the junction unmatched. For the CDR3, the DNA is TGCGCCAGCAGCCAAGTGCTAGCGGGAGGGCCCGGGTTCTTC. Translated: CASSQVLAGGPGFF.

The table lists this clone with a count of one. The chain has TRBV7-9 and TRBJ2-7, with TRBD2 matching 8 bases. The junction had 16 bases not matched to a gene; V was cut back by 5 bases and J by 1 base. CDR3 size: 18 residues. The germline gives CDR1 SEHNR, CDR2 FQNEAQ (reference sequence). The CDR3 here is CASSHPGQGLEESYEQYF. CDR3 nucleotide sequence: TGTGCCAGCAGCCACCCCGGCCAGGGACTAGAGGAATCCTACGAGCAGTACTTC.

The chain joins TRBV7-3 to TRBJ2-1; 11 bases align to TRBD2. Trimming at V came to 3 bases and at J to 7 bases, leaving 5 bases not matched to a gene. Germline assignment: CDR1 SGHTA and CDR2 FQGTGA. This CDR3 contains 15 residues. The CDR3 loop is CASSFLAGGGNEQFF. CDR3 bases: TGTGCCAGCAGCTTCCTAGCGGGAGGAGGGAATGAGCAGTTCTTC.

The CDR3 here is CASSVGGKHNEQFF. DNA for the CDR3: TGTGCCAGCAGCGTAGGGGGTAAACACAATGAGCAGTTCTTC. This chain connects TRBV9 to TRBJ2-1; D is unclear. Looked up from germline, CDR1 is SGDLS and CDR2 is YYNGEE. CDR3 length: 14 residues. The V end lost 0 bases, the J end lost 5 bases, and 9 bases lay between the germline ends.

CDR3 region: CASDSGRASYNEQFF. CDR3 nucleotide sequence: TGTGCCAGCGACTCGGGGAGGGCCTCCTACAATGAGCAGTTCTTC. V gene TRBV2 combines with J gene TRBJ2-1; 7 bases are a match to TRBD2. Germline V gives CDR1 SNHLY, CDR2 FYNNEI. The CDR3 runs to 15 residues. Trimming cost V 8 bases and J 0 bases; bases outside gene matches: 7.

The chain couples TRBV13 to TRBJ2-3, with TRBD2 identical over 12 bases. Germline CDR1 and CDR2: PRHDT and FYEKMQ (reference sequence). The ends lost 5 bases at V and 6 bases at J; junction bases unmatched: 6. The CDR3 covers 15 residues. Written as DNA, the CDR3 is TGTGCCAGCAGCACAAGGACTAGCGGGACGGATACGCAGTATTTT. It specifies CASSTRTSGTDTQYF.